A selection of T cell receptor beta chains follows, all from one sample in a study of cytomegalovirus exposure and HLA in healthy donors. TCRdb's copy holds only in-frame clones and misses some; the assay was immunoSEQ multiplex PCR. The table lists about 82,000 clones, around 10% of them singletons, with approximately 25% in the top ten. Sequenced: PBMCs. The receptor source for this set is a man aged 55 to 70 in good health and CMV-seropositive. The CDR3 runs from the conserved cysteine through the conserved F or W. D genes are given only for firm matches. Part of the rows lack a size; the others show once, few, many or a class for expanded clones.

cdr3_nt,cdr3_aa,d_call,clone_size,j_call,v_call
TGTGCCAGCAGGCAGGGAGGGAACTCTGGAAACACCATATATTTT,CASRQGGNSGNTIYF,-,-,TRBJ1-3,TRBV2
TGTGCCACCAGCGGAAGACTAGCGGGGGCCTGGGGCACAGATACGCAGTATTTT,CATSGRLAGAWGTDTQYF,TRBD2,few,TRBJ2-3,TRBV15
TGTGCCACCCGGGACAGTTTTAATGAAAAACTGTTTTTT,CATRDSFNEKLFF,TRBD1,-,TRBJ1-4,TRBV11-2
TGTGCCAGCTCGCCGATGACAGGGGGCGATACTGAAGCTTTCTTT,CASSPMTGGDTEAFF,TRBD1,-,TRBJ1-1,TRBV18
TGTGCCAGCAGGGGGACAGGGCCCCAGAGTTACAATGAGCAGTTCTTC,CASRGTGPQSYNEQFF,TRBD1,-,TRBJ2-1,TRBV28
TGCGCCAGCAGCCAAGATACAGGGCAGGGCTATGGCTACACCTTC,CASSQDTGQGYGYTF,-,few,TRBJ1-2,TRBV4-1
TGTGCCAGCAGTGAAGGGGACATTTATATGGAAAAACTGTTTTTT,CASSEGDIYMEKLFF,-,few,TRBJ1-4,TRBV6-1
TGTGCCAGCGCGCCCCCGGGACAGGGGTTAACAGATACGCAGTATTTT,CASAPPGQGLTDTQYF,TRBD1,-,TRBJ2-3,TRBV25-1
TGTGCCAGTAGTATAGATGGGCGCGCGCCGGTGGTCTTC,CASSIDGRAPVVF,-,-,TRBJ2-1,TRBV19
TGTGCCATCAGGCAAGGACAGGCCACAGATACGCAGTATTTT,CAIRQGQATDTQYF,TRBD1,-,TRBJ2-3,TRBV10-3
TGTGCCAGCAGTTACGGGCAGAAGAATTCACCCCTCCACTTT,CASSYGQKNSPLHF,-,-,TRBJ1-6,TRBV6-5
TGTGCTAGCAGCCCCACCATGGCAACAGATACGCAGTATTTT,CASSPTMATDTQYF,-,few,TRBJ2-3,TRBV7-7
TGTGCCTGGAGTGTAACTTCCACAGATACGCAGTATTTT,CAWSVTSTDTQYF,-,many,TRBJ2-3,TRBV30
TGCGCCAGCAAGTCTCAAAACTACCAAGAGACCCAGTACTTC,CASKSQNYQETQYF,-,few,TRBJ2-5,TRBV10-2
TGTGCCAGCAGCCCTGGGACAGGGCCCAACTATGGCTACACCTTC,CASSPGTGPNYGYTF,TRBD1,-,TRBJ1-2,TRBV5-6
TGTGCCAGCAGTTTAATGGTGACTAGCGGGAGTGGTGAGCAGTTCTTC,CASSLMVTSGSGEQFF,TRBD2,-,TRBJ2-1,TRBV28
TGTGCCAGCAGCGTCTTCAGGGGAACTCACTATGGCTACACCTTC,CASSVFRGTHYGYTF,-,few,TRBJ1-2,TRBV5-4
TGTGCCAGCCTTCCGGGACAGGGAAGCTACGAGCAGTACTTC,CASLPGQGSYEQYF,TRBD1,-,TRBJ2-7,TRBV2
TGTGCCAGCAGCGTAGGAGGGTTCGGGGACAATGAGCAGTTCTTC,CASSVGGFGDNEQFF,-,few,TRBJ2-1,TRBV9
TGCGCCAGCAGGAGGTCCGGGACGGGGGGTCCAGATACGCAGTATTTT,CASRRSGTGGPDTQYF,TRBD2,-,TRBJ2-3,TRBV23-1
TGTGCCAGCAGTTCTGGACAGGGGAAGGGGGAGCTGTTTTTT,CASSSGQGKGELFF,TRBD1,-,TRBJ2-2,TRBV27
TGTGCCGGCCGACTAGACCTCTCCCCAGATACGCAGTATTTT,CAGRLDLSPDTQYF,-,-,TRBJ2-3,TRBV7-9
TGTGCCTGGAGTGGACCTCAGGGGGATTCTGGCAAAAAACTGTTTTTT,CAWSGPQGDSGKKLFF,TRBD1,-,TRBJ1-4,TRBV30
TGTGCCAGCAGCCGGGACAGACCTAGCTCCTATAATTCACCCCTCCACTTT,CASSRDRPSSYNSPLHF,TRBD1,-,TRBJ1-6,TRBV6-4
TGCGCCAGCAGTGCCTCACAGGGGAGTCTTGCTGAAGCTTTCTTT,CASSASQGSLAEAFF,TRBD1,few,TRBJ1-1,TRBV10-2
TGTGCCTGGGGAGGGTTCGCGGGTGAAAAACTGTTTTTT,CAWGGFAGEKLFF,-,few,TRBJ1-4,TRBV30
TGTGCCAGCAGGGACAGGGAATACGCTGAAGCTTTCTTT,CASRDREYAEAFF,TRBD1,few,TRBJ1-1,TRBV6-7
TGCGCCAGCAGTCAACATCGCAGCACGGGGTTTGATGGCTACACCTTC,CASSQHRSTGFDGYTF,-,-,TRBJ1-2,TRBV10-2
TGTGCCAGCAGCGGGGGGGGGACTAATGAAAAACTGTTTTTT,CASSGGGTNEKLFF,-,few,TRBJ1-4,TRBV9
TGCGCCAGCAGCCAACGGGGCACAGATACGCAGTATTTT,CASSQRGTDTQYF,-,few,TRBJ2-3,TRBV4-1
TGTGCCAGCACTAAATCCTGGTCTGGGACTAGCAGCAATGAGCAGTTCTTC,CASTKSWSGTSSNEQFF,TRBD2,once,TRBJ2-1,TRBV28
TGTGCCAGCAGTGTACAGGGGGCAACCCAAGAGACCCAGTACTTC,CASSVQGATQETQYF,TRBD1,-,TRBJ2-5,TRBV2
TGTGCCAGCACGGGACAGACCCTCGGCAATCAGCCCCAGCATTTT,CASTGQTLGNQPQHF,TRBD1,few,TRBJ1-5,TRBV6-1
TGTGCCAGTAGTCCGGGACTAGACAGGTATGAGCAGTTCTTC,CASSPGLDRYEQFF,TRBD2,-,TRBJ2-1,TRBV19
TGCGCCAGCAGCTCCTCACAGGGGGTATTGAACACTGAAGCTTTCTTT,CASSSSQGVLNTEAFF,TRBD1,-,TRBJ1-1,TRBV5-1
TGTGCCAGCAGCTTAGCGGGGGGATTAGAGACCCAGTACTTC,CASSLAGGLETQYF,-,few,TRBJ2-5,TRBV7-9
TGCAGCTTCATCCCCCCAAACACTGAAGCTTTCTTT,CSFIPPNTEAFF,-,few,TRBJ1-1,TRBV29-1
TGTGCCAGCATAGGGACAGGGGTAAACACTGAAGCTTTCTTT,CASIGTGVNTEAFF,TRBD1,-,TRBJ1-1,TRBV27
TGTGCCACCAGATGGGACAGGGTCGGCACCGGGGAGCTGTTTTTT,CATRWDRVGTGELFF,TRBD1,few,TRBJ2-2,TRBV15
TGTGCCGCAAGTGGAGGGGCACAGCAGCCCCAGCATTTT,CAASGGAQQPQHF,-,-,TRBJ1-5,TRBV6-6